This entry describes one T cell receptor (beta chain). What it binds is not known. The table came from immunoSEQ multiplex PCR; TCRdb's copy has only in-frame clones and leaves some out. The table lists fewer than 130,000 clones, 93% of them singletons, with less than 0.55% in the top ten. This record comes from a study of graft-versus-host responses after intestinal transplantation. Looking at the study overall: Transplants given to recipients were multivisceral, liver-intestinal, or isolated intestinal. Anti-thymocyte globulin induction preceded about 3 years of tacrolimus and steroid maintenance in all recipients.

This sample comprised unstimulated CD8+ T cells sorted from spleen or lymph node cells, obtained before intestinal transplant. This clonotype was obtained from a human donor who received an intestinal transplant.

The CDR3 nucleotides read TGTGCCGCGTCCCCGGACACGGATGGCTACACCTTC. Translated: CAASPDTDGYTF. J is TRBJ1-2 and V is TRBV6-5; tentatively, D is TRBD1 (5 bases). The V gene's germline CDR1 is MNHEY and CDR2 SVGAGI. The CDR3 length is 12 residues. Trimming took off 11 bases at V and 6 bases at J, with 16 bases between the two ends.